This T cell receptor beta chain was retrieved from a study of blood T cell repertoires in COVID-19 (dated by TCRdb to the early 2020s). Regarding the study in general: Samples from collaborators originated in the United States, Italy and Spain and spanned both the acute and convalescent phases of COVID-19. Subjects who had been exposed to COVID-19, were actively infected with it, or had recovered from it provided the deeply sampled blood TCRbeta repertoires that made up the dataset. The prospective study material was composed of cDNA or gDNA derived from T cells, B-cell-depleted T cells, or PBMCs. A de-identified subject ID, COVID-19 status, age in years and sex were almost always included in the sample metadata. The repertoires were released in a freely available public database intended as a resource for research on the immune response to SARS-CoV-2. Samples came from the ongoing ImmuneRACE study (first 160 participants) plus 1,254 subjects from 6 global collaborators. Where available, HLA class I and class II types were taken from metadata supplied by the sample provider and were not determined by assay-based typing. Summary of the overall study and its limitations: The amount of clinical and demographic metadata varied by source and participant and was provided uncurated.

In the case of this clone: What this receptor recognizes is not known. The input lacks base qualities; no much larger clone sits a single base away.

In the prospective study, participants were roughly 18 to 95 years old, resided in about two dozen geographic areas of the United States, and were enrolled through a virtual design. In the prospective study, participants were assigned to cohorts based on the clinical history participants reported in a screening survey and a study questionnaire. Recovered participants in ImmuneRACE Cohort 3 were defined by two consecutive negative NP/OP PCR tests, clearance by a healthcare professional, or resolution of symptoms. In the prospective study, mobile phlebotomists collected whole blood, serum and a nasopharyngeal or oropharyngeal swab from each participant. Prospective study participants could optionally give additional blood draws and questionnaires over an approximately 2-month period. Prospective study blood samples were shipped either frozen or at room temperature before DNA extraction. Reading the germline V gene gives CDR1 SGHAT and CDR2 FQNNGV. Trimming takes 7 bases off V and 1 base off J; junction bases not matched to a gene: 2. The CDR3 runs 14 residues from the cysteine to the phenylalanine. The only DNA kept is the CDR3, 42 bases in frame from the first base.

The immunoSEQ Assay, a bias-controlled multiplex PCR, was used to amplify TCRbeta CDR3 regions from genomic DNA. Per the original workflow: Nucleated cell counts per sample were estimated from amplification of reference gene primers within the assay. Sequence reads were collapsed and filtered to measure the absolute abundance of every unique TCRbeta CDR3 rearrangement. For each sample, productive Simpson clonality was calculated as the square root of Simpson's diversity index across productive rearrangements. TCRdb's version of the immuneACCESS table is confined to in-frame rearrangements and falls short of the full clone set. An unresolved V gene accounts for under half of the shortfall where checked; the remainder is of unknown origin. The DNA gave D and trimming, while V, J and clone size come from that table. This sample is represented by 490,000 or so clones; about 88% of them were singletons. The ten largest clones represent approximately 8% of the sample.

The sequence links TRBV11-2 to TRBJ2-2; 8 nucleotides in the junction match TRBD1. Sequencing was done on a sample of PBMCs or T cells enriched from blood (not recorded which). This TCR was sampled from a woman in her fifties or sixties who had recovered from COVID-19. At the DNA level, the sequence is TGTGCCAGCAAGGGGACAGGGAACACCGGGGAGCTGTTTTTT. This translates into CASKGTGNTGELFF.